The next 9 T cell receptor beta chains were all read from a single sample in a study of cytomegalovirus exposure and HLA in healthy donors. The PCR contained 60 Vbeta and 13 Jbeta primers. Clones were sequenced by immunoSEQ multiplex PCR, and TCRdb holds only the in-frame ones, with some missing. The table shows some 130,000 clones, with 77% occurring only once. The specimen sequenced was PBMCs. These receptors all stem from a male donor in good health and CMV-seronegative.

This clone turned up a few times. The chain employs TRBV19 and TRBJ2-3, with TRBD1 as a possible D gene (5 bases). The germline CDR1 and CDR2 sequences are LNHDA and SQIVND (reference sequence). Between the trimmed V and J ends, which lost 1 base and 2 bases, there was a span of 10 bases. The CDR3 is made up of 15 amino acids. The CDR3 nucleotides read TGTGCCAGTAGTATAGTTCAGGGATACACAGATACGCAGTATTTT. Protein sequence: CASSIVQGYTDTQYF.

This chain links TRBV19 with TRBJ2-7; the match to TRBD2 covers 12 bases. J gave up 4 bases and V 5 bases, and 6 bases lay outside the gene matches. The CDR3 length is 15 residues. Germline V gene data show CDR1 as LNHDA and CDR2 as SQIVND (reference sequence). The CDR3 loop reads CASSVTSGRPYEQYF. As DNA, the CDR3 is TGTGCCAGTAGTGTCACTAGCGGGAGGCCTTACGAGCAGTACTTC.

This clone was observed a few times. The CDR3 DNA follows: TGTGCCAGTAGTATTGGGCAGGTCATGAACACTGAAGCTTTCTTT. The encoded protein is CASSIGQVMNTEAFF. The chain combines TRBV19 with TRBJ1-1; D unclear. CDR3 length: 15 residues. The germline V gene encodes CDR1 LNHDA and CDR2 SQIVND (reference sequence). Trimming removed 3 bases from V and 0 bases from J, with 11 bases in between.

The chain combines TRBV7-9 with TRBJ2-2; 7 bases line up with TRBD1. The CDR3 totals 15 residues. Germline V lookup: CDR1 SEHNR, CDR2 FQNEAQ (reference sequence). Trimming at V came to 1 base and at J to 4 bases, leaving 3 bases not matched to a gene. CDR3 residues: CASSLGDRSTGELFF. DNA of the CDR3: TGTGCCAGCAGCTTAGGGGACAGATCCACCGGGGAGCTGTTTTTT. Supplemented by reference TRBV7-9 and TRBJ2-2, the full variable domain reads DTGVSQNPRHKITKRGQNVTFRCDPISEHNRLYWYRQTLGQGPEFLTYFQNEAQLEKSRLLSDRFSAERPKGSFSTLEIQRTEQGDSAMYLCASSLGDRSTGELFFGEGSRLTVL.

The CDR3 coding sequence is TGTGCCAGCAGCTTAGGAGGGAGGGGCGGGCAAGAGACCCAGTACTTC. The encoded protein is CASSLGGRGGQETQYF. The V gene is TRBV7-6, the J gene TRBJ2-5; TRBD2 agrees at 7 bases. This CDR3 spans 16 amino acids. J lost 2 bases, V lost 1 base, and 7 bases had no gene match. Germline loops: CDR1 SGHVS, CDR2 FNYEAQ.

About this clone itself: The identical CDR3 is also encoded by other nucleotide sequences in the sample. The chain recombines TRBV11-2 with TRBJ2-7; unclear D gene. Germline CDR1 SGHAT, CDR2 FQNNGV. V lost 1 base to trimming and J lost 3 bases, with 4 bases between them. This CDR3 spans 12 amino acids. This CDR3 reads CASSLAGYEQYF. Here the CDR3 DNA reads TGTGCCAGCAGCTTAGCGGGCTACGAGCAGTACTTC.

The J gene is TRBJ2-3, the V gene TRBV7-9; TRBD2 aligns across 7 bases. Germline trimming cut 4 bases from V and 1 base from J; bases unmatched to any gene: 8. This CDR3 has 16 residues. CDR1 and CDR2 (germline): SEHNR, FQNEAQ (reference sequence). The CDR3 DNA is TGTGCCAGCAGCTCCATAGGACGGGGGGGCACAGATACGCAGTATTTT. Translation: CASSSIGRGGTDTQYF.

DNA for the CDR3: TGTGCCAGCAGTGAATGGTGGCAGCGGACCTTTTTCTCCTACGAGCAGTACTTC. This gives the protein CASSEWWQRTFFSYEQYF. The chain links TRBV6-1 to TRBJ2-7; maybe TRBD2 (5 bases). Per the germline V gene, CDR1 is MNHNS and CDR2 is SASEGT. The CDR3 is 18 residues long. V lost 2 bases and J 0 bases, leaving 20 bases between the germline ends.

The CDR3 nucleotides are TGTGCCAGTAGCGAGGGACAGGGCAATCAGCCCCAGCATTTT. Residues: CASSEGQGNQPQHF. The chain employs TRBV19 and TRBJ1-5; 8 bases line up with TRBD1. The V and J ends lost 6 bases and 2 bases, in that order; junction bases with no gene match: 3. There are 14 residues in the CDR3. Germline lookup yields CDR1 LNHDA and CDR2 SQIVND (reference sequence).